This T cell receptor (beta chain) was recovered during a study of cytomegalovirus exposure and HLA in healthy donors. Across the whole study: From HLA-typed donors, an early data release held around 80 million unique TCRs.

V lost 5 bases to trimming and J lost 4 bases; unmatched junction nucleotides: 4. Germline CDR1 is SGHNT and CDR2 is YYREEE (reference sequence). CDR3 size: 14 residues. The primer mix had 60 Vbeta and 13 Jbeta primers. Libraries were prepared by immunoSEQ multiplex PCR; TCRdb keeps only in-frame clonotypes and omits some of them. The sample yields some 130,000 clones, 76% seen once. Everyone who donated was a healthy bone marrow donor. Details on this clone: Its specificity is unknown.

Overall study results and limits: It was confirmed in vitro that a few of the CMV-associated chains were specific for CMV antigens. CMV serostatus was the only recorded immune exposure for donors.

The clonotype originates from a man in his forties in good health and CMV-seronegative. The chain is built from TRBV5-4 and TRBJ2-7, with TRBD1 matching over 12 bases. The sequencing sample was made of PBMCs. For the CDR3, the DNA is TGTGCCAGCAGGGGGGGACAGGGGGCGTACGAGCAGTACTTC. Its translation: CASRGGQGAYEQYF.